Shown below are 20 T cell receptor beta chains from a single sample sequenced in a study of blood T cell repertoires in COVID-19. Profiling relied on immunoSEQ multiplex PCR, and the TCRdb table lists in-frame clones only, not all of them. The sample consists of under 200,000 clones, roughly 81% of them appearing once. The sequenced sample was peripheral blood. These receptors were collected from a woman aged 80 or over with acute or convalescent COVID-19.

In this sample, this clone turned up once. The sample contains more than one DNA sequence encoding this CDR3. This chain links TRBV18 with TRBJ2-7; 7 bases align to TRBD1. V shed 1 base, J shed 5 bases, and the junction held 5 bases outside the gene matches. The CDR3 length is 14 residues. Germline V CDR1 and CDR2: KGHSH, LQKENI. This chain's CDR3 is CASSPQTGSNEQYF. The CDR3 nucleotides are TGTGCCAGCTCACCACAGACAGGGAGCAACGAGCAGTACTTC.

This clone appeared a single time. V and J are TRBV14 and TRBJ2-1; D perhaps matches TRBD2 (6 bases). Germline V gives CDR1 SGHDN, CDR2 FVKESK. The V gene lost 0 bases and the J gene lost 2 bases, with 14 bases spanning the gap. The CDR3 is 17 amino acids. The CDR3 DNA follows: TGTGCCAGCAGCCAAGAAGACGCGGGGTTTACCTACAATGAGCAGTTCTTC. Translation gives CASSQEDAGFTYNEQFF. Combining the CDR3 with reference TRBV14 and TRBJ2-1 gives the whole variable domain EAGVTQFPSHSVIEKGQTVTLRCDPISGHDNLYWYRRVMGKEIKFLLHFVKESKQDESGMPNNRFLAERTGGTYSTLKVQPAELEDSGVYFCASSQEDAGFTYNEQFFGPGTRLTVL.

J is TRBJ1-5 and V is TRBV7-6; no firm D call. Looked up from germline, CDR1 is SGHVS and CDR2 is FNYEAQ. Trimming stripped 4 bases from V and 3 bases from J, with 4 bases between. This CDR3 spans 12 amino acids. The CDR3 DNA follows: TGTGCCAGCAGCTCTAACAATCAGCCCCAGCATTTT. This gives the protein CASSSNNQPQHF.

The chain employs TRBV6-5 and TRBJ1-4; D is uncertain. CDR3 length: 13 amino acids. CDR1 and CDR2 (germline): MNHEY, SVGAGI. V dropped 8 bases and J dropped 6 bases, with 13 bases sitting between them. CDR3 region: CASQRVGDEKLFF. The CDR3 DNA reads TGTGCCAGCCAGAGGGTGGGCGATGAAAAACTGTTTTTT.

The chain carries TRBV6-5 and TRBJ1-5, with D perhaps TRBD1 (5 bases). The CDR3 length is 14 residues. With 7 bases removed from V and 1 base from J, the gap between germline ends came to 11 bases. Germline assignment: CDR1 MNHEY and CDR2 SVGAGI. The CDR3 loop reads CASKDIKSNQPQHF. CDR3 coding DNA: TGTGCCAGCAAGGACATCAAGAGCAATCAGCCCCAGCATTTT.

The genes are TRBV3-1 (or the pseudogene TRBV3-2) and TRBJ1-5, with D maybe TRBD1 (6 bases). The germline V gene has CDR1 LGHDT and CDR2 YNNKEL (reference sequence). The V end was cut by 4 bases, the J end by 4 bases, with 11 bases between. The CDR3 covers 14 residues. DNA for the CDR3: TGTGCCAGCAGCCTCTCAGGGGATAATCAGCCCCAGCATTTT. It yields the protein CASSLSGDNQPQHF.

The chain combines TRBV7-2 with TRBJ2-2; the D is unclear. This CDR3 region has 13 residues. V lost 2 bases, J lost 2 bases, and 3 bases lay in between. Germline V gene lookup returns CDR1 SGHTA and CDR2 FQGNSA. The CDR3 sequence: CASSLLNTGELFF. The CDR3 DNA follows: TGTGCCAGCAGCTTATTAAACACCGGGGAGCTGTTTTTT.

The chain recombines TRBV6-2 or TRBV6-3 with TRBJ1-1; 8 bases agree with TRBD1. This CDR3 comprises 15 residues. With V trimmed by 4 bases and J by 0 bases, 4 bases remained unmatched. Germline V CDR1 and CDR2: MNHEY, SVGEGT. The CDR3 reads CASSSRQGMNTEAFF. The CDR3, as DNA: TGTGCCAGCAGTTCCCGACAGGGGATGAACACTGAAGCTTTCTTT.

This sequence joins TRBV25-1 and TRBJ2-7, with D perhaps TRBD1 (5 bases). Trimming removed 3 bases at V and 8 bases at J, with 11 bases between. CDR1 MGHDK and CDR2 SYGVNS come from the germline V gene. The CDR3 consists of 12 residues. This chain's CDR3 is CASSDFQGKQYF. DNA for the CDR3: TGTGCCAGCAGTGATTTCCAGGGCAAGCAGTACTTC.

The chain links TRBV5-6 to TRBJ2-7; D may be TRBD1 (5 bases). CDR3 size: 14 residues. Germline V gene lookup returns CDR1 SGHDT and CDR2 YYEEEE. Trimming stripped 0 bases from V and 0 bases from J, with 7 bases between. The CDR3 loop is CASSLAGNSYEQYF. The CDR3 nucleotides are TGTGCCAGCAGCTTGGCAGGGAACTCCTACGAGCAGTACTTC.

This clone was seen more than once but under ten times. The V call is TRBV4-2, the J call TRBJ2-2; D is uncertain. The germline CDR1 and CDR2 sequences are LGHNA and YNFKEQ. The V gene lost 0 bases and the J gene lost 5 bases, with 7 bases spanning the gap. The CDR3 spans 14 residues. CDR3 protein: CASSQDGGTGELFF. Written as DNA, the CDR3 is TGTGCCAGCAGCCAAGATGGCGGTACCGGGGAGCTGTTTTTT.

V usage is TRBV5-4 and J usage is TRBJ2-1; 10 bases fit TRBD2. CDR1 SGHNT and CDR2 YYREEE come from the germline V gene (reference sequence). V trimming: 4 bases; J trimming: 8 bases; junction bases outside the gene matches: 12. The CDR3 totals 16 residues. The CDR3 nucleotides are TGTGCCAGCAGCATCCGAAAACTAGCGGGATATGATGAGCAGTTCTTC. Translation: CASSIRKLAGYDEQFF.

This sequence joins TRBV18 and TRBJ2-1; 15 bases align to TRBD2. Germline CDR1 and CDR2: KGHSH and LQKENI. After removal of 9 bases from V and 7 bases from J, the junction contained 7 bases not matched to a gene. There are 15 residues in the CDR3. DNA for the CDR3: TGTGCCAGTTCGACCGGACTAGCGGGAGGGAATGAGCAGTTCTTC. Its protein product is CASSTGLAGGNEQFF.

This rearrangement joins TRBV28 to TRBJ2-7; 7 nucleotides match TRBD1. V was pared by 2 bases and J by 2 bases, with 3 bases of the junction left unmatched. This CDR3 region has 14 residues. Germline lookup yields CDR1 MDHEN and CDR2 SYDVKM. This CDR3 reads CASSLRGPTYEQYF. CDR3 bases: TGTGCCAGCAGTTTAAGGGGGCCTACCTACGAGCAGTACTTC.

This chain connects TRBV7-2 to TRBJ2-5; 9 positions match TRBD2. Germline V gene sequence: CDR1 SGHTA, CDR2 FQGNSA. The CDR3 consists of 16 residues. Trimming cost V 1 base and J 5 bases; bases outside gene matches: 8. The CDR3 nucleotides read TGTGCCAGCAGCTTAGATCCGGCGGGAGGGGGCGAGACCCAGTACTTC. Its protein is CASSLDPAGGGETQYF.

This sequence joins TRBV7-2 and TRBJ2-1, with TRBD2 as a possible D gene (5 bases). Trimming pared 2 bases from V and 8 bases from J, leaving 13 bases between. The CDR3 consists of 14 residues. Looked up from germline, CDR1 is SGHTA and CDR2 is FQGNSA. The CDR3 is CASSLLTSSDEQFF. CDR3 DNA sequence: TGTGCCAGCAGCTTACTAACTAGTTCTGATGAGCAGTTCTTC.

The V gene is TRBV7-8, the J gene TRBJ2-2; D gene ambiguous. The CDR3 runs to 15 residues. The V and J ends lost 5 bases and 4 bases respectively, with 14 bases between them. Germline V gene lookup returns CDR1 SGHVS and CDR2 FQNEAQ. The CDR3 region has the DNA TGTGCCAGCAGCCCTGCGAGGCGGCGCACCGGGGAGCTGTTTTTT. Its translation: CASSPARRRTGELFF.

The chain couples TRBV11-3 to TRBJ2-7; 7 nucleotides agree with TRBD1. V was pared by 5 bases and J by 3 bases, with 4 bases of the junction left unmatched. CDR1 and CDR2 (germline): SGHNT, YENEEA. The CDR3 sequence is 13 residues long. The CDR3 loop reads CASSDRTGYEQYF. In nucleotides, the CDR3 is TGTGCCAGCAGCGATCGGACAGGCTACGAGCAGTACTTC.

The chain employs TRBV5-1 and TRBJ2-5, with D hard to call. V lost 2 bases, J lost 3 bases, and 11 bases lay in between. This CDR3 is built from 14 residues. Germline lookup yields CDR1 SGHRS and CDR2 YFSETQ. The CDR3, as DNA: TGCGCCAGCAGCTTTCTGGTGGCAAAAGAGACCCAGTACTTC. This gives the protein CASSFLVAKETQYF.

The V call is TRBV24-1, the J call TRBJ1-2; a possible D gene is TRBD1 (5 bases). CDR1 is KGHDR, CDR2 SFDVKD, per germline. V lost 5 bases and J 4 bases, leaving 10 bases between the germline ends. CDR3 length: 13 amino acids. The CDR3 is CATSGAGLYGYTF. In DNA, the CDR3 is TGTGCCACCAGTGGCGCGGGGCTCTATGGCTACACCTTC.